This T cell receptor beta chain originates from a study of cytomegalovirus exposure and HLA in healthy donors. Study-wide points: Being productive about 87% or about 30% of the time was typical of most TCR beta V segments in an earlier analysis. Later examination showed HLA-associated TCR beta chains had greater clonal expansion than equally common others.

Germline CDR1 and CDR2: SGHKS and YYEKEE (reference sequence). The CDR3 sequence is 16 residues long. V was trimmed by 0 bases and J by 0 bases, leaving 10 bases between them. The PCR employed 60 Vbeta primers together with 13 Jbeta primers. Authors' methods: A follow-up analysis tallied around 80 million unique TCR beta chains, roughly 11 million shared. Here immunoSEQ multiplex PCR was the method, and the copy in TCRdb shows in-frame clones only, minus some. V and J calls and clone size are given by that table; D and trimming were obtained from the DNA. The data show roughly 160,000 clones, around 80% seen once. A note on this clone: As yet, its antigen is unknown.

This sequence was found in a boy aged 2-15 years in good health and CMV-seronegative. Sequencing was done on a sample of PBMCs. This chain joins TRBV5-5 and TRBJ1-3; D call uncertain. CDR3 loop: CASSLDPGSSGNTIYF. CDR3 DNA sequence: TGTGCCAGCAGCTTGGATCCGGGGAGCTCTGGAAACACCATATATTTT.